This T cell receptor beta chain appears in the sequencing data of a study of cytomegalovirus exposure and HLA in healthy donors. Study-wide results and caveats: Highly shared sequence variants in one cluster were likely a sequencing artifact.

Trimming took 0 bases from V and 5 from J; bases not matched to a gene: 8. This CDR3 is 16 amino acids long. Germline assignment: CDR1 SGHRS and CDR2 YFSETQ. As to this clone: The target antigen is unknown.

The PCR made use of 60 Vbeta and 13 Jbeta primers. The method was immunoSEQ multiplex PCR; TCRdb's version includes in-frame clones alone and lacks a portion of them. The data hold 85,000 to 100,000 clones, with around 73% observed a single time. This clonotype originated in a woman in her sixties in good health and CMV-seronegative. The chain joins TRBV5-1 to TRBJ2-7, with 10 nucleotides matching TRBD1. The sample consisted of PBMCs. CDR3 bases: TGCGCCAGCAGCTTGGGCCCGGGACAGGGGCAGGACGAGCAGTACTTC. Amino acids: CASSLGPGQGQDEQYF.